The next 28 T cell receptor beta chains were all read from a single sample in a study of control samples from healthy donors and cancer patients. Profiling relied on immunoSEQ multiplex PCR, and the TCRdb table lists in-frame clones only, not all of them. This sample yields around 82,000 clones, of which more than 70% are seen a single time; roughly 20% belongs to the top ten. The sequencing sample was made of blood. These receptors were collected from a middle-aged man in good health.

The rearrangement uses TRBV7-2 and TRBJ1-5; D gene uncertain. V was shortened by 5 bases and J by 2 bases, with 10 bases between the two germline ends. Germline CDR1 SGHTA, CDR2 FQGNSA. This CDR3 is built from 14 residues. In nucleotides, the CDR3 is TGTGCCAGCAGCCGGATCGAGGGCAATCAGCCCCAGCATTTT. Its protein is CASSRIEGNQPQHF.

The chain has TRBV19 and TRBJ1-4; 7 bases map to TRBD1. There are 15 residues in the CDR3. Germline CDR1 and CDR2: LNHDA and SQIVND (reference sequence). V lost 5 bases to trimming and J lost 5 bases; unmatched junction nucleotides: 8. CDR3 in DNA: TGTGCCAGTAGTCCCCAGGACAGGTTAAATGAAAAACTGTTTTTT. This codes for CASSPQDRLNEKLFF.

This clone appeared a few times. The chain recombines TRBV14 with TRBJ1-2; D gene uncertain. The length of the CDR3 is 13 residues. From germline, CDR1 is SGHDN and CDR2 FVKESK. The germline V and J ends were trimmed by 3 bases and 5 bases, with 10 bases remaining between them. CDR3 sequence reads: CASSHYGPYGYTF. The DNA for the CDR3 is TGTGCCAGCAGCCATTATGGACCTTATGGCTACACCTTC.

The chain joins TRBV7-2 to TRBJ2-7; 11 positions agree with TRBD2. J lost 4 bases, V lost 5 bases, and 7 bases had no gene match. The CDR3 sequence is 15 residues long. The V gene's germline CDR1 is SGHTA and CDR2 FQGNSA. The CDR3 here is CASSPTLAGGYEQYF. CDR3 DNA: TGTGCCAGCAGCCCCACCCTAGCGGGGGGTTACGAGCAGTACTTC.

The V and J genes are TRBV20-1 and TRBJ2-1; tentative D call: TRBD2 (5 bases). Trimming cost V 3 bases and J 5 bases, with 23 bases left between them. This CDR3 spans 17 amino acids. The V gene's germline CDR1 is DFQATT and CDR2 SNEGSKA (reference sequence). The CDR3, as DNA: TGCAGTGCTAGTACTATCGGCCCCCTAGCTATAAACAATGAGCAGTTCTTC. Translating gives CSASTIGPLAINNEQFF.

The chain links TRBV7-2 to TRBJ1-2; D not resolved. The CDR3 length is 12 residues. Germline V gene data show CDR1 as SGHTA and CDR2 as FQGNSA. Between the trimmed V and J ends, which lost 5 bases and 5 bases, there was a span of 9 bases. This CDR3 reads CASSPDGYGYTF. In DNA, the CDR3 is TGTGCCAGCAGCCCCGACGGATATGGCTACACCTTC. The full variable domain, in which reference TRBV7-2 and TRBJ1-2 provide the parts outside the CDR3, is GAGVSQSPSNKVTEKGKDVELRCDPISGHTALYWYRQSLGQGLEFLIYFQGNSAPDKSGLPSDRFSAERTGGSVSTLTIQRTQQEDSAVYLCASSPDGYGYTFGSGTRLTVV.

The CDR3 loop is CATNQPQHF. The CDR3 DNA reads TGTGCCACCAATCAGCCCCAGCATTTT. The chain has TRBV24-1 and TRBJ1-5, with D unclear. This CDR3 region has 9 residues. Germline CDR1 KGHDR, CDR2 SFDVKD. V lost 8 bases and J 5 bases, leaving 0 bases between the germline ends.

The chain employs TRBV9 and TRBJ1-4, with D perhaps matching TRBD1 (6 bases). Germline CDR1 reads SGDLS; CDR2 reads YYNGEE. V lost 4 bases and J 3 bases, leaving 13 bases between the germline ends. This CDR3 has 15 amino acids. The CDR3 DNA reads TGTGCCAGCAGCCGCGGGGGGGCGGCTAATGAAAAACTGTTTTTT. As protein: CASSRGGAANEKLFF.

V gene TRBV10-2 combines with J gene TRBJ2-1; D remains ambiguous. The germline CDR1 and CDR2 sequences are WSHSY and SAAADI. The CDR3 contains 12 residues. The V end was cut by 2 bases, the J end by 9 bases, with 8 bases between. CDR3 in amino acids: CASSEVVSEQFF. CDR3 nucleotide sequence: TGCGCCAGCAGTGAGGTCGTGAGTGAGCAGTTCTTC.

The chain employs TRBV4-2 and TRBJ2-7; 9 bases are shared with TRBD2. The trim removed 1 base at V and 6 bases at J, leaving 7 bases unmatched. CDR1 LGHNA and CDR2 YNFKEQ come from the germline V gene. The CDR3 length is 15 residues. In nucleotides, the CDR3 is TGTGCCAGCAGCCAAGGCGATAGCGGGAGACGCGAGCAGTACTTC. Encoded protein: CASSQGDSGRREQYF.

The V gene is TRBV2, the J gene TRBJ2-1; D is tentatively TRBD1 or TRBD2 (6 bases each). V shed 6 bases and J shed 9 bases, with 18 bases lying between them. CDR1 is SNHLY, CDR2 FYNNEI, per germline. CDR3 length equals 14 residues. The CDR3 bases are TGTGCCAGCAGCCTAAGGGGGGTTATGGCTGAGCAGTTCTTC. It specifies CASSLRGVMAEQFF.

Written as DNA, the CDR3 is TGTGCCTGGAGTGGGGGACTAGCGGGGGCAGAGACCCAGTACTTC. As protein: CAWSGGLAGAETQYF. This chain connects TRBV30 to TRBJ2-5; 14 bases are a match to TRBD2. The CDR3 sequence is 15 residues long. Germline V gene data show CDR1 as GTSNPN and CDR2 as SVGIG (reference sequence). V dropped 1 base and J dropped 4; count of bases not matched to a gene: 2.

A single count supports this clone. The CDR3 coding sequence is TGTGCCAGCACCTCCATGGTGGAAAACATTCAGTACTTC. Translating gives CASTSMVENIQYF. The chain couples TRBV5-6 to TRBJ2-4; no firm D call. CDR1 and CDR2 from the germline V gene are SGHDT and YYEEEE. CDR3 length: 13 residues. The V and J ends lost 6 bases and 5 bases respectively, with 12 bases between them.

This chain links TRBV3-1 (or the pseudogene TRBV3-2) with TRBJ1-5, with D hard to call. The V end was cut by 2 bases, the J end by 5 bases, with 10 bases between. Germline CDR1 LGHDT, CDR2 YNNKEL (reference sequence). The CDR3 spans 14 residues. The DNA of the CDR3 is TGTGCCAGCAGCCAACACGGAGTGGATCAGCCCCAGCATTTT. Protein: CASSQHGVDQPQHF.

The V and J genes are TRBV29-1 and TRBJ1-1; TRBD1 matches at 7 bases. Germline CDR1 is SQVTM and CDR2 is ANQGSEA. V dropped 7 bases and J dropped 8; count of bases not matched to a gene: 4. The CDR3 totals 10 residues. The CDR3 nucleotides read TGCAGCGCTTGGGACAGCGAAGCTTTCTTT. This translates into CSAWDSEAFF.

The chain uses TRBV7-8 and TRBJ2-4; 13 bases line up with TRBD2. Germline loops: CDR1 SGHVS, CDR2 FQNEAQ. V lost 0 bases and J lost 0; bases outside the gene matches: 8. The CDR3 runs to 20 residues. DNA of the CDR3: TGTGCCAGCAGCTTAGCAGGGACTAGCGGGAAGGAGTTAGCCAAAAACATTCAGTACTTC. As protein: CASSLAGTSGKELAKNIQYF.

This chain uses TRBV5-1 with TRBJ1-2; TRBD1 is a possible D gene (6 bases). The germline CDR1 and CDR2 sequences are SGHRS and YFSETQ. The CDR3 has 15 residues. Trimming left V 0 bases short and J 8 bases short, with 17 bases between. This CDR3 is CASSLERVQGGGYTF. Written as DNA, the CDR3 is TGCGCCAGCAGCTTGGAGCGTGTACAGGGAGGAGGCTACACCTTC.

V usage is TRBV21-1 and J usage is TRBJ2-7; TRBD1 reflects the table's D call only, with no check against the DNA. TRBV21-1 is designated a pseudogene. The CDR3 totals 19 residues. CDR3 nucleotide sequence: TGTGCCAGCAGCAAACCCCCCTCTGGACACGCCATACCCACCTACGAGCAGTACTTC. Protein sequence: CASSKPPSGHAIPTYEQYF.

V usage is TRBV5-1 and J usage is TRBJ2-1, with 11 bases fitting TRBD2. The germline V gene encodes CDR1 SGHRS and CDR2 YFSETQ. The V segment lost 4 bases and the J segment 8 bases; nucleotides outside the gene matches: 8. CDR3 length: 15 residues. This chain's CDR3 is CASSQTSGSLDEQFF. CDR3 nucleotides: TGCGCCAGCAGCCAAACTAGCGGGAGTCTCGATGAGCAGTTCTTC.

This clone showed up just once. The chain carries TRBV24-1 and TRBJ2-3, with no clear D. Trimming pared 3 bases from V and 4 bases from J, leaving 13 bases between. This CDR3 is built from 15 residues. Germline-derived CDR1 and CDR2 are KGHDR and SFDVKD. The CDR3: CATSDPTSTADTQYF. The CDR3 region has the DNA TGTGCCACCAGTGATCCTACTTCTACTGCAGATACGCAGTATTTT.

V gene TRBV7-3 combines with J gene TRBJ2-5; possible D gene TRBD2, 5 bases. The CDR3 extends over 15 amino acids. V lost 0 bases and J 5 bases, leaving 13 bases between the germline ends. Germline lookup yields CDR1 SGHTA and CDR2 FQGTGA. The CDR3 region has the DNA TGTGCCAGCAGCTTAACTAGCGCTCTTGGGGAGACCCAGTACTTC. This codes for CASSLTSALGETQYF.

V usage is TRBV7-9 and J usage is TRBJ1-4; TRBD1 agrees at 7 bases. CDR1 is SEHNR, CDR2 FQNEAQ, per germline (reference sequence). This CDR3 has 16 residues. The V gene end was trimmed by 5 bases and the J gene end by 4 bases; junction bases not matched to a gene: 10. The DNA of the CDR3 is TGTGCCAGCAGCCCCCGGAGGACAGGTTATAATGAAAAACTGTTTTTT. This gives the protein CASSPRRTGYNEKLFF.

The CDR3 here is CASSPRIDSGNTIYF. CDR3 sequence (DNA): TGTGCCAGCTCACCACGAATTGACTCTGGAAACACCATATATTTT. V gene TRBV18 combines with J gene TRBJ1-3; D is undetermined. V lost 1 base to trimming and J lost 0 bases, with 7 bases between them. Germline V gives CDR1 KGHSH, CDR2 LQKENI. The CDR3 is 15 amino acids. Using reference TRBV18 and TRBJ1-3 for the parts outside the CDR3, the full variable domain is NAGVMQNPRHLVRRRGQEARLRCSPMKGHSHVYWYRQLPEEGLKFMVYLQKENIIDESGMPKERFSAEFPKEGPSILRIQQVVRGDSAAYFCASSPRIDSGNTIYFGEGSWLTVV.

This chain connects TRBV30 to TRBJ1-2; D is perhaps TRBD1 (6 bases). Germline values: CDR1 GTSNPN, CDR2 SVGIG (reference sequence). V was clipped by 5 bases and J by 8 bases, with 18 bases between them. The CDR3 is 13 amino acids. In DNA form, the CDR3 reads TGTGCCTGGCACAGGGCTTGGGGTTGGGGCTACACCTTC. Translation gives CAWHRAWGWGYTF.

This sequence joins TRBV19 and TRBJ1-5; a weak D match, TRBD1 (6 bases). CDR3 size: 15 residues. The ends were cut back, 1 base at V and 6 bases at J, with 13 bases in the middle. Germline loops: CDR1 LNHDA, CDR2 SQIVND (reference sequence). The CDR3 coding sequence is TGTGCCAGTAGTATAGCAACAGGGAGTATTCAGCCCCAGCATTTT. Amino acids: CASSIATGSIQPQHF.

The chain combines TRBV7-2 with TRBJ2-1, with 7 positions matching TRBD2. Germline CDR1 reads SGHTA; CDR2 reads FQGNSA. V dropped 5 bases and J dropped 9; count of bases not matched to a gene: 7. The CDR3 spans 13 residues. The CDR3 sequence is CASSRKRDSEQFF. In nucleotides, the CDR3 is TGTGCCAGCAGCCGCAAGCGGGATAGTGAGCAGTTCTTC.

The chain combines TRBV5-6 with TRBJ2-7, with no clear D. The CDR3 is made up of 11 amino acids. V lost 2 bases, J lost 4 bases, and 4 bases lay in between. Germline V gene lookup returns CDR1 SGHDT and CDR2 YYEEEE. CDR3 nucleotides: TGTGCCAGCAGCTTAATGTACGAGCAGTACTTC. Residues: CASSLMYEQYF.

This clone appeared once. The CDR3 here is CASSPSVPSYEQYF. The DNA of the CDR3 is TGTGCCAGCTCACCGTCGGTCCCATCCTACGAGCAGTACTTC. The genes are TRBV18 and TRBJ2-7; no definite D call. V gave up 3 bases and J gave up 1 base, with 10 bases separating them. The germline V gene has CDR1 KGHSH and CDR2 LQKENI. This CDR3 has 14 amino acids.